This TCR beta chain was retrieved from a study of OX40 agonist ivuxolimab in advanced cancers. Study-wide background: With a range of roughly 23 to 85, age averaged roughly 60 years, and 75% to 90% were male.

Sequenced by immunoSEQ multiplex PCR; TCRdb stores in-frame clones only, minus some. The sample holds around 60,000 clones, about nine tenths seen once. With regard to this clone: What it binds is unknown. Germline is not matched at one junction end, which may reflect a read error.

Study results and caveats: More expanded clones were seen, on average, in CD8+ T cells than in CD4+.

Germline CDR1 MNHEY, CDR2 SVGAGI. CDR3 length: 14 residues. The chain couples TRBV6-5 to TRBJ2-2; a weak D match, TRBD2 (5 bases). The TCR originated in an adult with an advanced solid tumor such as melanoma, head and neck, liver or kidney cancer. This material consisted of CD4+ or CD8+ T cells sorted from blood, taken in a trial of the OX40 agonist ivuxolimab. The CDR3 loop is CASSDSRGSGELFF. The CDR3 DNA is TGTGCCAGCAGTGACTCGCGAGGGTCCGGGGAGCTGTTTTTT.